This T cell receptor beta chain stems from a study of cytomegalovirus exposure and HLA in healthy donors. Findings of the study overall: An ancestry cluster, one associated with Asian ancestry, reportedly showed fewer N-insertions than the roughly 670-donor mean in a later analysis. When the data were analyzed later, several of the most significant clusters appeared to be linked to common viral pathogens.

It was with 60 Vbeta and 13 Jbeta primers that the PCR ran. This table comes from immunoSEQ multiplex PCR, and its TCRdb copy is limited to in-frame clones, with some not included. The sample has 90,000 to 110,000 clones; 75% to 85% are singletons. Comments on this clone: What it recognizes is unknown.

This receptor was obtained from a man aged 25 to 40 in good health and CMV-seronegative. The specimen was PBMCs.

The CDR3 DNA follows: TGTGCCAGCAGTGCCTACAGGGATGGTGAAGAGACCCAGTACTTC. Residues: CASSAYRDGEETQYF. The chain employs TRBV28 and TRBJ2-5; perhaps TRBD1 as D (6 bases). The CDR3 runs 15 residues. V dropped 5 bases and J dropped 3 bases, with 16 bases sitting between them. The germline gives CDR1 MDHEN, CDR2 SYDVKM.